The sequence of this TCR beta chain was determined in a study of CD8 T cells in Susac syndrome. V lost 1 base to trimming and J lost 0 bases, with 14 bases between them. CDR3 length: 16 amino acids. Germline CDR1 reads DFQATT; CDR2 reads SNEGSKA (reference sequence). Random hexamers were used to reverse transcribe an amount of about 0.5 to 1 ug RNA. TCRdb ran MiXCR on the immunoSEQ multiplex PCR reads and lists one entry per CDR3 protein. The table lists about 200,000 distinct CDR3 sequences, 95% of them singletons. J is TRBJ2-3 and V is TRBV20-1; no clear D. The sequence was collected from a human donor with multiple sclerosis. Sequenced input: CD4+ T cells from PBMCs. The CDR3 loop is CSARVSTVTSTDTQYF. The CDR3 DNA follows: TGCAGTGCTAGAGTCTCAACAGTCACTAGCACAGATACGCAGTATTTT.